The 5 T cell receptor beta chains presented below share a single source sample, sequenced in a study of cytomegalovirus exposure and HLA in healthy donors. In the PCR, 60 Vbeta and 13 Jbeta primers were used. Generated by immunoSEQ multiplex PCR, the TCRdb table keeps only in-frame clones and is missing some. This repertoire shows a few hundred thousand clones, about 80% found once; its top ten account for roughly 2%. What was sequenced was PBMCs. The origin of the receptors is a man aged 18 to 29 in good health and CMV-seronegative.

The V and J genes are TRBV5-6 and TRBJ2-3, with D uncertain. Between the trimmed V and J ends, which lost 5 bases and 5 bases, there was a span of 12 bases. This CDR3 is built from 13 residues. Germline values: CDR1 SGHDT, CDR2 YYEEEE. This chain's CDR3 is CASRVEGVDTQYF. The CDR3 region has the DNA TGTGCCAGCAGGGTGGAAGGAGTAGATACGCAGTATTTT.

V gene TRBV7-9 combines with J gene TRBJ2-7; 16 bases line up with TRBD2. Germline-derived CDR1 and CDR2 are SEHNR and FQNEAQ (reference sequence). This CDR3 region has 18 residues. V shed 4 bases and J 4 bases; nucleotides not matched to a gene: 10. This chain's CDR3 is CASSSRAGTSGRAYEQYF. CDR3 sequence (DNA): TGTGCCAGCAGCTCGAGGGCCGGGACTAGCGGGAGGGCTTACGAGCAGTACTTC.

The chain links TRBV30 to TRBJ2-1, with 10 bases lining up with TRBD2. The CDR3 is made up of 15 amino acids. Germline CDR1 is GTSNPN and CDR2 is SVGIG (reference sequence). The V segment lost 4 bases and the J segment 6 bases; nucleotides outside the gene matches: 9. This CDR3 is CAWTPKREGPNEQFF. The CDR3 DNA follows: TGTGCCTGGACCCCCAAGCGGGAGGGTCCCAATGAGCAGTTCTTC.

In this sample, this clone turned up a few times. The V and J genes are TRBV30 and TRBJ1-5; TRBD1 matches at 12 bases. The CDR3 is 16 residues long. Germline assignment: CDR1 GTSNPN and CDR2 SVGIG (reference sequence). V shed 4 bases and J 6 bases; nucleotides not matched to a gene: 10. CDR3 residues: CAWTPRGTGGGQPQHF. In DNA, the CDR3 is TGTGCCTGGACTCCTCGGGGGACAGGGGGCGGTCAGCCCCAGCATTTT.

The chain uses TRBV6-1 and TRBJ2-2, with 13 bases fitting TRBD2. The junction had 6 bases not matched to a gene; V was cut back by 1 base and J by 4 bases. Germline V lookup: CDR1 MNHNS, CDR2 SASEGT. This CDR3 comprises 18 residues. The CDR3 bases are TGTGCCAGCAGTGAAGTACTAGCGGGAGGGCCGGTCACCGGGGAGCTGTTTTTT. Residues: CASSEVLAGGPVTGELFF.